The 32 T cell receptor beta chains given below trace back to one sample, sequenced in a study of T-cell memory formation after mild COVID-19. TCRdb independently ran MiXCR on the 5' RACE reads; one entry per CDR3 protein. Here the sample spans about 350,000 distinct CDR3 sequences, 13% to 15% being singletons. Sequenced input: PBMCs or a T cell subset sorted from them (not recorded which). Source of these receptors: a young man who had mild COVID-19 (a few samples of this study predate the infection). Cell type and time point are not known.

The chain links TRBV9 to TRBJ2-3; D not resolved. The CDR3 length is 15 residues. V was cut by 0 bases and J by 2 bases, with 10 bases left in between. Germline CDR1 SGDLS, CDR2 YYNGEE. This CDR3 reads CASSVGGLHTDTQYF. The CDR3 region has the DNA TGTGCCAGCAGCGTAGGCGGCCTCCACACAGATACGCAGTATTTT.

This chain links TRBV18 with TRBJ1-6; D might be TRBD1 (5 bases). The V end lost 1 base, the J end lost 7 bases, and 8 bases lay between the germline ends. The germline CDR1 and CDR2 sequences are KGHSH and LQKENI. The CDR3 has 14 residues. The CDR3 sequence is CASSPRAGNSPLHF. In DNA form, the CDR3 reads TGTGCCAGCTCACCACGAGCAGGGAATTCACCCCTCCACTTT. Filled out from reference TRBV18 and TRBJ1-6, the complete variable domain reads NAGVMQNPRHLVRRRGQEARLRCSPMKGHSHVYWYRQLPEEGLKFMVYLQKENIIDESGMPKERFSAEFPKEGPSILRIQQVVRGDSAAYFCASSPRAGNSPLHFGNGTRLTVT.

The chain employs TRBV6-5 and TRBJ2-3; 11 bases align to TRBD2. Germline loops: CDR1 MNHEY, CDR2 SVGAGI. Trimming at V came to 3 bases and at J to 2 bases, leaving 10 bases not matched to a gene. The CDR3 runs to 18 residues. CDR3 nucleotide sequence: TGTGCCAGCAGTTATTCTCTCCTAGCGGGGGGACCCACAGATACGCAGTATTTT. Translating gives CASSYSLLAGGPTDTQYF.

This clonotype turned up a few times. The CDR3 bases are TGTGCCACATCCCCCCTGCGGGGGGAGAGCACAGATACGCAGTATTTT. Its translation is CATSPLRGESTDTQYF. J is TRBJ2-3 and V is TRBV6-5, with 8 bases aligning to TRBD2. CDR1 is MNHEY, CDR2 SVGAGI, per germline. Trimming at V came to 10 bases and at J to 0 bases, leaving 12 bases not matched to a gene. This CDR3 contains 16 residues.

This chain joins TRBV29-1 and TRBJ2-3; D call uncertain. Deletions cut 6 bases from V and 5 bases from J, with 12 bases between. Germline lookup yields CDR1 SQVTM and CDR2 ANQGSEA. The CDR3 contains 12 residues. The CDR3 protein is CSVAAVRDTQYF. The CDR3 DNA is TGCAGCGTCGCCGCTGTACGAGATACGCAGTATTTT.

Only a few counts were recorded for this clonotype. The genes are TRBV5-1 and TRBJ2-1, with D unresolved. The V gene lost 7 bases and the J gene lost 9 bases, with 17 bases spanning the gap. The CDR3 loop spans 13 amino acids. Germline-derived CDR1 and CDR2 are SGHRS and YFSETQ. CDR3 amino acids: CASFDPPGSEQFF. DNA for the CDR3: TGCGCCAGCTTCGACCCCCCGGGCTCTGAGCAGTTCTTC. The full variable domain, completed using reference TRBV5-1 and TRBJ2-1, is KAGVTQTPRYLIKTRGQQVTLSCSPISGHRSVSWYQQTPGQGLQFLFEYFSETQRNKGNFPGRFSGRQFSNSRSEMNVSTLELGDSALYLCASFDPPGSEQFFGPGTRLTVL.

This clonotype was seen only a few times. DNA of the CDR3: TGTGCCAGCAGCTATGGGGGAAGGGGATACGAGCAGTACTTC. Translated, it gives CASSYGGRGYEQYF. The chain combines TRBV6-5 with TRBJ2-7; D may correspond to TRBD1 or TRBD2 (5 bases each). Germline CDR1 and CDR2: MNHEY and SVGAGI. The CDR3 length is 14 residues. The V end was cut by 6 bases, the J end by 4 bases, with 16 bases between.

The gene calls are TRBV14 and TRBJ2-5; D remains unclear. Per the germline V gene, CDR1 is SGHDN and CDR2 is FVKESK. Trimming shortened V by 1 base and J by 6 bases, and 21 bases separated the two germline ends. CDR3 length: 17 amino acids. The CDR3 coding sequence is TGTGCCAGCAGCCAAGTCACTCCAGGCCAACCCTCGAAGACCCAGTACTTC. Protein: CASSQVTPGQPSKTQYF.

The rearrangement uses TRBV20-1 and TRBJ1-1; 10 bases agree with TRBD1. The CDR3 extends over 15 amino acids. V dropped 6 bases and J dropped 8; count of bases not matched to a gene: 15. Germline CDR1 reads DFQATT; CDR2 reads SNEGSKA (reference sequence). The CDR3 DNA reads TGCAGTGCCCGCAGCGGGACAGGGGACTTTGGGGAAGCTTTCTTT. As protein: CSARSGTGDFGEAFF.

This chain connects TRBV20-1 to TRBJ2-1; a weak D match, TRBD2 (6 bases). CDR1 DFQATT and CDR2 SNEGSKA come from the germline V gene (reference sequence). Trimming removed 3 bases from V and 6 bases from J, with 15 bases in between. This CDR3 is 14 amino acids long. CDR3 sequence reads: CSASGTAYCNEQFF. CDR3 nucleotide sequence: TGCAGTGCTAGTGGGACTGCATACTGCAATGAGCAGTTCTTC.

There are a few counts of this clonotype. The chain links TRBV11-2 to TRBJ2-7, with 9 nucleotides matching TRBD1. V gave up 0 bases and J gave up 3 bases; unmatched junction bases: 9. This CDR3 is 17 amino acids long. Germline assignment: CDR1 SGHAT and CDR2 FQNNGV. CDR3 protein: CASSLDRRTGAFYEQYF. CDR3 DNA: TGTGCCAGCAGCTTAGATCGGCGGACAGGGGCCTTCTACGAGCAGTACTTC.

This clonotype has only a few counts. The gene calls are TRBV29-1 and TRBJ2-7; D is unresolved. The CDR3 has 12 amino acids. V lost 7 bases and J lost 2, with 12 bases in between. Germline-derived CDR1 and CDR2 are SQVTM and ANQGSEA. CDR3 DNA: TGCAGCGCAAGAGACGAAGCCTACGAGCAGTACGTC. Amino acid sequence: CSARDEAYEQYV.

V is TRBV20-1 and J is TRBJ2-1; 10 bases are a match to TRBD1. From germline, CDR1 is DFQATT and CDR2 SNEGSKA (reference sequence). The CDR3 totals 14 residues. V shed 6 bases and J 10 bases; nucleotides not matched to a gene: 12. The CDR3 loop is CSANRDRGIYEQFF. CDR3 bases: TGCAGTGCAAACCGGGACAGGGGTATTTACGAGCAGTTCTTC.

The sample holds a few counts of this clonotype. The CDR3 bases are TGCAGCGTAGCCGCGGGGTGGGGGATGAACACTGAAGCTTTCTTT. Its translation: CSVAAGWGMNTEAFF. V gene TRBV29-1 combines with J gene TRBJ1-1; D may be TRBD1 (5 bases). The V end lost 6 bases, the J end lost 0 bases, and 17 bases lay between the germline ends. In germline, CDR1 is SQVTM, CDR2 ANQGSEA. This CDR3 has 15 residues.

This clonotype was detected only a few times. The chain couples TRBV5-1 to TRBJ1-6; 7 bases fit TRBD1. This CDR3 contains 14 residues. Germline-derived CDR1 and CDR2 are SGHRS and YFSETQ. Trimming removed 4 bases from V and 6 bases from J; junction bases left unmatched: 4. For the CDR3, the DNA is TGCGCCAGCAGCCCGGGACAGACTAATTCACCCCTCCACTTT. Its translation: CASSPGQTNSPLHF.

This clonotype was found a few times. The chain combines TRBV7-9 with TRBJ2-5; 7 positions match TRBD1. The CDR3 has 14 amino acids. Trimming removed 2 bases from V and 5 bases from J; junction bases left unmatched: 5. Germline CDR1 is SEHNR and CDR2 is FQNEAQ (reference sequence). The CDR3 spells CASSLLDRDETQYF. CDR3 DNA sequence: TGTGCCAGCAGCTTATTAGACAGGGACGAGACCCAGTACTTC.

V and J are TRBV9 and TRBJ2-5; weak D call: TRBD2 (6 bases). CDR1 SGDLS and CDR2 YYNGEE come from the germline V gene. This CDR3 is 14 amino acids long. V lost 0 bases, J lost 4 bases, and 10 bases lay in between. The CDR3 spells CASSVGMGGETQYF. CDR3 sequence (DNA): TGTGCCAGCAGCGTAGGTATGGGGGGAGAGACCCAGTACTTC.

This chain joins TRBV5-1 and TRBJ2-2, with D perhaps being TRBD1 or TRBD2 (5 bases each). V gave up 3 bases and J gave up 4 bases, with 13 bases separating them. The CDR3 contains 15 residues. CDR1 is SGHRS and CDR2 is YFSETQ in the germline V gene. The chain's CDR3 is CASSSGLGTTGELFF. As DNA, the CDR3 is TGCGCCAGCAGCTCAGGGTTGGGGACCACCGGGGAGCTGTTTTTT.

V usage is TRBV29-1 and J usage is TRBJ2-1; D possibly corresponds to TRBD1 (5 bases). V dropped 0 bases and J dropped 3 bases, with 9 bases sitting between them. This CDR3 region has 14 residues. From germline, CDR1 is SQVTM and CDR2 ANQGSEA. The CDR3: CSVEDGAVYNEQFF. The CDR3 DNA reads TGCAGCGTTGAAGATGGGGCAGTCTACAATGAGCAGTTCTTC.

The CDR3 sequence: CASSFGELAGVETQYF. The CDR3 DNA sequence: TGTGCCAGCAGCTTCGGAGAGTTAGCGGGGGTGGAGACCCAGTACTTC. This chain connects TRBV7-2 to TRBJ2-5; the match to TRBD2 covers 9 bases. CDR3 length equals 16 residues. V was clipped by 3 bases and J by 5 bases; unmatched bases: 10. Germline CDR1 is SGHTA and CDR2 is FQGNSA.

This clonotype was found a few times. The V and J genes are TRBV6-5 and TRBJ2-2; no reliable D call. Trimming left V 3 bases short and J 2 bases short, with 13 bases between. Germline V gene data show CDR1 as MNHEY and CDR2 as SVGAGI. The CDR3 is made up of 16 amino acids. CDR3 bases: TGTGCCAGCAGTTATAGGTCCAAAATAAACACCGGGGAGCTGTTTTTT. Its translation is CASSYRSKINTGELFF.

In its sample, this clonotype was seen a few times. The CDR3 region has the DNA TGCGCCAGCTCCCGGGAGGATTACAATCAGCCCCAGCATTTT. Its protein is CASSREDYNQPQHF. The rearrangement uses TRBV4-1 and TRBJ1-5; D gene uncertain. CDR1 is MGHRA and CDR2 is YSYEKL in the germline V gene. The CDR3 covers 14 residues. Trimming took off 8 bases at V and 3 bases at J, with 14 bases between the two ends.

This clonotype appeared a few times. The chain is built from TRBV6-6 and TRBJ1-5; D uncertain. The CDR3 has 12 amino acids. Germline values: CDR1 MNHNY, CDR2 SVGAGI (reference sequence). Between the trimmed V and J ends, which lost 4 bases and 3 bases, there was a span of 4 bases. The CDR3 nucleotides are TGTGCCAGCAGTTTGGTCAATCAGCCCCAGCATTTT. Its translation is CASSLVNQPQHF.

This clonotype has a handful of counts. This CDR3 reads CSAWTGNPYEQYV. The CDR3, as DNA: TGCAGTGCTTGGACAGGCAACCCCTACGAGCAGTACGTC. The chain is built from TRBV20-1 and TRBJ2-7; 7 positions match TRBD1. The germline V gene has CDR1 DFQATT and CDR2 SNEGSKA (reference sequence). The V gene end was trimmed by 5 bases and the J gene end by 2 bases; junction bases not matched to a gene: 6. This CDR3 contains 13 residues.

The chain links TRBV6-2 or TRBV6-3 to TRBJ1-5; 9 bases fit TRBD1. There are 16 residues in the CDR3. CDR1 is MNHEY and CDR2 is SVGEGT in the germline V gene. With 7 bases clipped from V and 6 bases from J, the junction kept 13 bases outside the gene matches. The CDR3 DNA reads as TGTGCCAGCAACCAACTGGACAGGGGCTTAGGTCAGCCCCAGCATTTT. Encoded protein: CASNQLDRGLGQPQHF.

V is TRBV11-2 and J is TRBJ1-5, with unresolved D. The germline V and J ends were trimmed by 5 bases and 1 base, with 21 bases remaining between them. The CDR3 is 18 residues long. CDR1 and CDR2 from the germline V gene are SGHAT and FQNNGV. In DNA, the CDR3 is TGTGCCAGCAGCCCCGGAGATCAACGGCCTCTCAGCAATCAGCCCCAGCATTTT. Protein sequence: CASSPGDQRPLSNQPQHF. The complete variable domain, with remaining parts taken from reference TRBV11-2 and TRBJ1-5, reads EAGVAQSPRYKIIEKRQSVAFWCNPISGHATLYWYQQILGQGPKLLIQFQNNGVVDDSQLPKDRFSAERLKGVDSTLKIQPAKLEDSAVYLCASSPGDQRPLSNQPQHFGDGTRLSIL.

This rearrangement joins TRBV7-9 to TRBJ2-7, with D tentatively TRBD2 (7 bases). The CDR3 spans 12 residues. The ends were cut back, 5 bases at V and 5 bases at J, with 10 bases in the middle. Germline values: CDR1 SEHNR, CDR2 FQNEAQ (reference sequence). CDR3 nucleotides: TGTGCCAGCAGCCAAGGGGGGGACGAGCAGTACGTC. Translating gives CASSQGGDEQYV.

Many counts were recorded for this clonotype. The rearrangement links TRBV10-3 to TRBJ2-7; 10 bases are a match to TRBD1. CDR1 is ENHRY, CDR2 SYGVKD, per germline. V lost 8 bases and J lost 6; bases outside the gene matches: 7. The CDR3 is 13 residues long. The CDR3, as DNA: TGTGCCATCGGTGGGACAGGGGAAGGCGAGCAGTACTTC. This codes for CAIGGTGEGEQYF.

In this sample, this clonotype turned up a few times. The chain uses TRBV27 and TRBJ1-2; weak D call: TRBD1 (5 bases). The CDR3 consists of 15 residues. Germline values: CDR1 MNHEY, CDR2 SMNVEV (reference sequence). V lost 5 bases, J lost 7 bases, and 20 bases lay in between. The CDR3 protein is CASSPSGLGRFGYTF. CDR3 sequence (DNA): TGTGCCAGCAGTCCTTCAGGGTTGGGACGTTTTGGCTACACCTTC.

This clonotype was counted between two and nine times. The CDR3 here is CSVHGTPIYGYTF. CDR3 DNA sequence: TGCAGCGTTCACGGGACACCGATCTATGGCTACACCTTC. V is TRBV29-1 and J is TRBJ1-2; possible D gene TRBD1, 6 bases. The CDR3 sequence is 13 residues long. CDR1 and CDR2 from the germline V gene are SQVTM and ANQGSEA. The ends were cut back, 5 bases at V and 4 bases at J, with 14 bases in the middle.

This clonotype showed up just a few times. V gene TRBV27 combines with J gene TRBJ1-5; perhaps TRBD1 as D (6 bases). The CDR3 covers 18 residues. Germline V gives CDR1 MNHEY, CDR2 SMNVEV (reference sequence). V was trimmed by 2 bases and J by 5 bases, leaving 22 bases between them. The CDR3 DNA is TGTGCCAGCAGTTTACGTTATGGCCCGAGGACAGACTATCAGCCCCAGCATTTT. Translated, it gives CASSLRYGPRTDYQPQHF.

The chain recombines TRBV6-4 with TRBJ2-3; the D gene could be TRBD1 or TRBD2 (5 bases each). V dropped 10 bases and J dropped 5 bases, with 16 bases sitting between them. CDR1 is MRHNA and CDR2 is SNTAGT in the germline V gene. This CDR3 is built from 13 residues. The CDR3, as DNA: TGTGCCACCAATCCCGGGGCCAAAGATACGCAGTATTTT. Translated, it gives CATNPGAKDTQYF.